This T cell receptor (beta chain) was captured in a study of T cell responses to AZD1222 COVID-19 vaccine. Points from the study as a whole: White British donors predominated, females outnumbered males, and clonal diversity was possibly underestimated. Seropositive AZD1222 recipients at baseline numbered only 6 or 7. Receipt of two AZD1222 doses was followed by a rise in Spike-specific TCR breadth and depth.

Comments on this clone: What it recognizes is unknown.

The protocol was immunoSEQ multiplex PCR, while the TCRdb copy is restricted to in-frame clones and leaves out a portion. Found here are some 200,000 clones, approximately 90% of them singletons; the top ten hold around 3.7%. The CDR3 is 16 residues long. J lost 2 bases, V lost 5 bases, and 7 bases had no gene match. The germline gives CDR1 LNHDA, CDR2 SQIVND (reference sequence). Sequences were derived from peripheral blood, sampled 28 days after the second AZD1222 dose. This TCR came from an adult who received the AZD1222 COVID-19 vaccine. The chain recombines TRBV19 with TRBJ2-3; TRBD2 matches at 10 bases. CDR3 sequence reads: CASSVPTSGDTDTQYF. The CDR3 nucleotides read TGTGCCAGTAGTGTGCCAACTAGCGGGGACACAGATACGCAGTATTTT.